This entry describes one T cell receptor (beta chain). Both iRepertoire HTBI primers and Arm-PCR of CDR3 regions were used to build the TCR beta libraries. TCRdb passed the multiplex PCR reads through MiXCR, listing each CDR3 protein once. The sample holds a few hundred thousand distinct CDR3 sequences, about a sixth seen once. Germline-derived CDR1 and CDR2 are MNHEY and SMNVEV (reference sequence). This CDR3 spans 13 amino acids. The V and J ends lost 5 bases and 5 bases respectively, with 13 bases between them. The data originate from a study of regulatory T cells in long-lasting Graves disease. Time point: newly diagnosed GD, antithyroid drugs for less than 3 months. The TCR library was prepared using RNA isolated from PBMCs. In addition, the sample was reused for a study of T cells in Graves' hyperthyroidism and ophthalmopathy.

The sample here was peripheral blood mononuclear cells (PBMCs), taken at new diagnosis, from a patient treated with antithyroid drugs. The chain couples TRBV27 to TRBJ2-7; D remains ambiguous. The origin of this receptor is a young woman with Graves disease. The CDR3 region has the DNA TGTGCCAGCAGTCTTACCCTCGGCCACGAGCAGTACTTC. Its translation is CASSLTLGHEQYF.